One T cell receptor beta chain is described in this entry. Its antigen specificity is not known. No base-level quality is on record; no much larger clone is a single base apart. Interpreted using the paper, the time point label stands for: about 28 days (+/-7) after the second vaccine dose. Taken with the paper, the label for treatment or condition translates to: meningococcal conjugate vaccine given as trial control. Samples from vaccinated people were obtained from the UK trials COV001 and COV002, which included a single-blind randomized controlled phase 2/3 trial of AZD1222 (ChAdOx1 nCoV-19) in healthy adults. For TCRbeta chain sequencing, PBMC samples from trial participants were taken at day 0 and at day 28 after the second dose. There are 15 amino acids in the CDR3, from cysteine to phenylalanine inclusive. Of all the DNA, just the CDR3 is kept, 45 bases in frame from base 1. In the germline V gene, CDR1 corresponds to KGHDR and CDR2 to SFDVKD. V is clipped by 4 bases and J by 4 bases, and the sequence between their germline boundaries is 14 bases long.

The sample is drawn from a study of T cell responses to AZD1222 COVID-19 vaccine (dated by TCRdb to 2020 to 2022). Background on the whole study: TCR sequencing covered more than 230 trial participants: 207 given two doses of AZD1222 and 26 given two doses of MenACWY control vaccine. Trial participants were enrolled into age subgroups of 18-55, 56-69 and 70-plus years, which contained around 150, 29 and 61 TCR-sequenced participants, respectively. Study-wide findings and limitations: Participants were mostly white British, with more females than males. The authors suggested clonal diversity may have been underestimated. Because no day 14 peak-response samples were available, the repertoires could be characterized only after the peak T cell response. Conclusions about previously exposed vaccinees are limited because only six or seven AZD1222 recipients were SARS-CoV-2 seropositive at baseline. After two AZD1222 doses, both the breadth and the depth of spike-specific TCRs were significantly higher than at day 0 and than in MenACWY recipients. Nearly half of unique spike-specific TCRs reportedly recognized epitopes outside regions mutated in the B.1.351 and B.1.1.7 variants. In the small 56-69-year group, the increase in depth fell short of significance, most likely because of low power. The whole spike protein was spanned by vaccine-associated CD4 TCRs, and dominant responses were seen in regions 160-218 and 743-854.

The CDR3 regions of human TCRbeta chains were analyzed by immunosequencing. In the authors' own workflow: TCRs in the repertoires were compared against a reference library of SARS-CoV-2-specific TCRs that had been generated with the MIRA antigen-specificity platform. Breadth was defined as the fraction of unique TCRs that were SARS-CoV-2-associated. Depth was defined as the fraction of total T cells that were SARS-CoV-2-associated. Using the MIRA data, each spike-specific TCR was assigned both to the spike region to which the TCR was reactive and to a CD4 or CD8 class. Log10-transformed breadth and depth values were compared by one-way ANOVA with Sidak's multiple comparisons tests. Drawn from immuneACCESS, this table holds only the in-frame rearrangements with V and J called that TCRdb kept. Clones are partly lost; checked studies trace under half to an unresolved V gene and leave the rest unexplained. V, J and clone size are those of that table, while D and trimming were read from the DNA. Here the sample has 200,000 to 250,000 clones; around 94% occur a single time. Approximately 1.7% of the sample is held by the ten biggest clonotypes.

The TCR was taken from an adult who received the MenACWY meningococcal vaccine as a control. Sequences were derived from peripheral blood, sampled 28 days after the second dose of the MenACWY control vaccine. The V and J genes are TRBV24-1 and TRBJ2-3; the D call could be TRBD1 or TRBD2, with each sharing 5 bases. In nucleotides, the sequence is TGTGCCACCAGTGACCCCGGGGCAGTGTCAGATACGCAGTATTTT. It is translated as CATSDPGAVSDTQYF.